This T cell receptor beta chain came from a study of graft-versus-host responses after intestinal transplantation (dated by TCRdb to the early 2020s). Notes on the research overall: Recipients received multivisceral, liver-intestinal, or isolated intestinal transplants. Anti-thymocyte globulin induction was given to all recipients, followed by maintenance tacrolimus and steroids for approximately three years. Bulk TCR-beta CDR3 sequencing was used to track graft-versus-host and host-versus-graft alloreactive T cell clones in the graft, circulation and bone marrow after intestinal transplantation. To identify alloreactive clones, pre-transplant mixed lymphocyte reaction products were sequenced and then compared with unstimulated pre-transplant donor and recipient T cells. A cohort of about 26 intestinal transplant recipients, including one retransplant, was enrolled, and a few patients lacking pretransplant specimens were excluded. Donor T cell macrochimerism was defined as a peak of at least 4% donor T cells among recipient peripheral blood mononuclear cells. Rather than being sequenced by the commercial service, samples from a few later patients were sequenced in-house on an Illumina MiSeq and processed with MiXCR. General conclusions and limits of the study: GvH clones turned up in recipient bone marrow, with some appearing earlier in ileal mucosa or blood, a pattern consistent with an intestinal mucosal origin. Conclusions were limited by the relatively low number and heterogeneity of intestinal transplant patients. Early after transplant, declines in HvG clones were associated with peak levels of circulating GvH clones. In the allografts of patients with donor T cell macrochimerism, GvH to HvG T cell clonal ratios were high.

What the time point label conveys for this sample: cells obtained before transplantation from donor or recipient. Mixed lymphocyte reactions plated 200,000 CFSE-labeled pre-transplant responders with 200,000 irradiated violet-dye-labeled stimulators and were cultured for more than five days. After the mixed lymphocyte reaction, proliferating CD3+CD4+CFSE-low and CD3+CD8+CFSE-low responder cells were FACS-sorted on a BD Influx sorter. Libraries were made using the immunoSEQ multiplex PCR assay. For most patients, genomic DNA was isolated using the Qiagen DNeasy Blood and Tissue Kit and was shipped frozen to Adaptive Biotechnologies for TCR sequencing. For most patients, high-throughput TCR-beta CDR3 sequencing of genomic DNA was performed by Adaptive Biotechnologies. In the authors' own workflow: Adaptive's ImmunoSEQ software supplied the TCR sequencing data for roughly 17 patients, while MiXCR and VDJtools were used to process a few other patients. To correct CD4 versus CD8 sorting errors, sequences present in both subsets at a frequency ratio below 5:1 were removed. CDR3 nucleotide sequences shared between donor and recipient were removed because the origin of such sequences could not be assigned. To count as alloreactive, a clone needed at least 2-fold expansion over unstimulated cells and a minimum CFSE-low frequency of 0.002% (template counts) or 0.001% (read counts). Mappable clones were those detected in sequenced pre-transplant spleen, lymph node, or MLR CFSE-low populations of the donor or recipient. The cumulative frequency of alloreactive clones was calculated as a percentage of all sequences, weighted by copy number. The source is immuneACCESS, and TCRdb retained only in-frame sequences with V and J called. Part of the clones is not carried over; for the studies checked, unresolved V genes explain less than half of this, and the remainder is unexplained. V, J and clone size are those of that table, while D and trimming were read from the DNA. Across this sample there are about 22,000 clones, with approximately 40% seen only once. The ten largest clones add up to around 1.6% of the sample.

This clone was counted only a few times. The sample holds no much larger clone one base away, and base qualities are not on file. The origin of this receptor is a human patient who received an intestinal transplant. The material was alloreactive CD8+ T cells from a mixed lymphocyte reaction culture, obtained before intestinal transplant. This sample's cell subset or site label indicates: CFSE-low proliferating T cells sorted from roughly six-day pre-transplant mixed lymphocyte reaction (GvH or HvG direction).

The CDR3 region: CASSVEGVNTGELFF. In nucleotides, the sequence is TGTGCCAGCAGTGTGGAAGGGGTAAACACCGGGGAGCTGTTTTTT. The rearrangement combines TRBV2 with TRBJ2-2; perhaps TRBD1 is the D gene, with 5 bases matching. V is clipped by 4 bases and J by 2 bases, and the sequence between their germline boundaries is 11 bases long. CDR1 and CDR2, looked up from the germline V gene, are SNHLY and FYNNEI. Taken from cysteine to phenylalanine, the CDR3 has 15 residues. Only CDR3 DNA remains: 45 bases, in frame from the first base.